This record covers a single T cell receptor beta chain. Its antigen is not known. These data come from a study of brain T cells in children with intractable seizures. General study findings and limits: Absence of clones before surgery may stem from lower sequencing depth. Only CDR3 sequence similarity suggested viral specificity, without known HCMV serostatus.

V shed 10 bases and J shed 5 bases, with 21 bases lying between them. CDR3 length equals 15 residues. Germline CDR1 is LNHDA and CDR2 is SQIVND (reference sequence). Sequencing used immunoSEQ multiplex PCR; TCRdb keeps in-frame clones, though not all of them. The sample lists 75,000 to 80,000 clones; around 93% were seen once. The chain uses TRBV19 and TRBJ2-1; TRBD1 is a possible D gene (5 bases). This clonotype was sampled from a boy younger than two with tuberous sclerosis and intractable seizures. Sequenced material: peripheral blood, taken at surgery. CDR3 protein: CATKLFHNRNNEQFF. The CDR3 coding sequence is TGTGCCACCAAGCTTTTCCACAACAGGAACAATGAGCAGTTCTTC.